This is a list of T cell receptor beta chains from one sample in a study of OX40 agonist ivuxolimab in advanced cancers. Using immunoSEQ multiplex PCR, the repertoire was profiled, and TCRdb retains in-frame clones only, with some absent. The sample yields some 9,000 clones, about 87% seen once. Sequencing was performed on CD4+ or CD8+ T cells sorted from blood, taken in a trial of the OX40 agonist ivuxolimab. The source is an adult with an advanced solid tumor such as melanoma, head and neck, liver or kidney cancer. Each CDR3 is given with its conserved first and last residue. Each record gives: D gene, clone size, V gene, J gene, CDR3 protein, CDR3 DNA. D genes are given only for firm matches. Only part of the rows carry a size: once, few, many, or a class if the clone is expanded.

TRBD1	-	TRBV7-9	TRBJ2-5	CASNRDRDTGGDF	TGTGCCAGCAACCGGGACAGGGATACCGGGGGAGACTTC
-	few	TRBV15	TRBJ1-5	CATSRAGRDQPQHF	TGTGCCACCAGCAGAGCCGGACGGGATCAGCCCCAGCATTTT
TRBD2	-	TRBV18	TRBJ2-2	CASSPSGSWNTGELFF	TGTGCCAGCTCACCTAGCGGGAGTTGGAACACCGGGGAGCTGTTTTTT
-	-	TRBV5-8	TRBJ1-2	CASSSTVLANYGYTF	TGTGCCAGCAGCTCTACAGTGCTAGCTAACTATGGCTACACCTTC
-	-	TRBV7-9	TRBJ2-7	CASSILGPYEEQYF	TGTGCCAGCAGCATCCTGGGACCCTACGAGGAGCAGTACTTC
-	-	TRBV6-5	TRBJ1-6	CASSYEGSGSPLHF	TGTGCCAGCAGTTACGAGGGGTCGGGTTCACCCCTCCACTTT
TRBD2	-	TRBV30	TRBJ2-1	CAWSVPPGRGYNEQFF	TGTGCCTGGAGTGTACCTCCCGGGAGGGGATACAATGAGCAGTTCTTC
-	-	TRBV6-4	TRBJ1-1	CASSDSPGEQGVAFF	TGTGCCAGCAGTGACTCGCCAGGCGAACAAGGGGTAGCTTTCTTT
-	-	TRBV7-6	TRBJ1-2	CASSLGGGEDGYTF	TGTGCCAGCAGCTTAGGCGGAGGGGAGGATGGCTACACCTTC
-	-	TRBV29-1	TRBJ1-2	CSETGPAYTF	TGCAGCGAGACGGGGCCGGCCTACACCTTC
-	-	TRBV5-5	TRBJ2-1	CASSFGVAYNEQFF	TGTGCCAGCAGCTTCGGGGTGGCCTACAATGAGCAGTTCTTC
TRBD2	-	TRBV27	TRBJ2-1	CASSKREYDEQFF	TGTGCCAGCAGTAAGCGGGAGTATGATGAGCAGTTCTTC
-	-	TRBV6-5	TRBJ1-1	CASSYSTDKGPEAFF	TGTGCCAGCAGTTACTCGACGGACAAAGGGCCTGAAGCTTTCTTT
-	-	TRBV5-1	TRBJ1-1	CASSNREENTEAFF	TGCGCCAGCAGCAACAGGGAGGAGAACACTGAAGCTTTCTTT
-	few	TRBV27	TRBJ2-7	CASSLYPPDEQYF	TGTGCCAGCAGTTTATACCCCCCCGACGAGCAGTACTTC
-	-	TRBV28	TRBJ2-4	CASSFSPQGGKNIQYF	TGTGCCAGCAGTTTTTCGCCTCAGGGCGGCAAAAACATTCAGTACTTC
-	-	TRBV6-1	TRBJ1-4	CASSEAVAEKLFF	TGTGCCAGCAGTGAAGCAGTAGCCGAAAAACTGTTTTTT
-	-	TRBV5-6	TRBJ2-1	CASSLVGPRDEQFF	TGTGCCAGCAGCTTGGTAGGGCCAAGAGATGAGCAGTTCTTC
-	-	TRBV4-2	TRBJ2-5	CASSLPMVQETQYF	TGTGCCAGCAGCTTGCCAATGGTTCAAGAGACCCAGTACTTC
-	-	TRBV29-1	TRBJ1-1	CSVSGKEAFF	TGCAGCGTTTCCGGGAAAGAAGCTTTCTTT
-	-	TRBV5-4	TRBJ1-5	CASSPNGGSNQPQHF	TGTGCCAGCAGCCCGAACGGTGGGAGCAATCAGCCCCAGCATTTT
-	-	TRBV5-6	TRBJ2-1	CASSPTGSGAYNEQFF	TGTGCCAGCAGCCCTACCGGGTCTGGCGCCTACAATGAGCAGTTCTTC
-	-	TRBV27	TRBJ2-7	CASSLGFGGRRDEQYF	TGTGCCAGCAGTTTAGGGTTCGGAGGGCGGAGGGACGAGCAGTACTTC
TRBD1	-	TRBV25-1	TRBJ1-1	CASNRGNTEAFF	TGTGCCAGCAACAGGGGGAACACTGAAGCTTTCTTT
-	-	TRBV7-7	TRBJ2-7	CASSLDGSDEQYF	TGTGCTAGCAGCTTAGACGGGAGTGACGAGCAGTACTTC
TRBD2	-	TRBV27	TRBJ2-1	CASSLAGGPYNEQFF	TGTGCCAGCAGTCTGGCGGGAGGGCCTTACAATGAGCAGTTCTTC
-	-	TRBV7-2	TRBJ2-2	CAGSLAERDTGELFF	TGTGCCGGCAGCTTAGCGGAGCGGGACACCGGGGAGCTGTTTTTT
TRBD2	few	TRBV9	TRBJ2-1	CASEGASGRIEQFF	TGTGCCAGCGAGGGGGCTAGCGGGAGGATTGAGCAGTTCTTC
-	-	TRBV5-1	TRBJ1-1	CASSSVTEAFF	TGCGCCAGCAGCTCGGTCACTGAAGCTTTCTTT
-	-	TRBV4-3	TRBJ2-6	CASSQTTAGANVLTF	TGCGCCAGCAGCCAGACGACAGCCGGGGCCAACGTCCTGACTTTC
-	-	TRBV7-9	TRBJ1-5	CASSLEPLQPQHF	TGTGCCAGCAGCTTAGAACCACTTCAGCCCCAGCATTTT
-	-	TRBV28	TRBJ1-5	CASSFRGIQPQHF	TGTGCCAGCAGTTTTCGAGGGATTCAGCCCCAGCATTTT
-	-	TRBV10-3	TRBJ1-2	CAISEEGRAYGYTF	TGTGCCATCAGTGAAGAGGGGCGCGCCTATGGCTACACCTTC
-	-	TRBV19	TRBJ1-4	CATKTWGYTNEKLFF	TGTGCCACTAAAACTTGGGGGTATACTAATGAAAAACTGTTTTTT
TRBD2	-	TRBV6-4	TRBJ2-4	CASRGTSGSHIQYF	TGTGCCAGCAGGGGGACTAGCGGGAGTCACATTCAGTACTTC
-	once	TRBV7-8	TRBJ2-7	CASSLRGRLAEQYF	TGTGCCAGCAGCCTTAGGGGTAGGTTGGCCGAGCAGTACTTC
-	once	TRBV5-1	TRBJ2-7	CASSLGGEQYF	TGCGCCAGCAGCTTAGGGGGTGAGCAGTACTTC
-	-	TRBV27	TRBJ2-7	CASRDAYEQYF	TGTGCCAGCAGGGACGCCTACGAGCAGTACTTC
TRBD1	-	TRBV14	TRBJ2-2	CASSYGQGTGELFF	TGTGCCAGCAGCTATGGACAGGGGACCGGGGAGCTGTTTTTT
-	once	TRBV7-9	TRBJ1-6	CASSLELPTYNSPLHF	TGTGCCAGCAGCTTAGAACTGCCAACCTATAATTCACCCCTCCACTTT
-	-	TRBV13	TRBJ2-3	CASSARGDTQYF	TGTGCCAGCAGCGCCAGGGGCGATACGCAGTATTTT
TRBD2	-	TRBV7-6	TRBJ2-7	CASSEGLASYEQYF	TGTGCCAGCAGCGAGGGACTAGCGTCCTACGAGCAGTACTTC
TRBD1	few	TRBV7-3	TRBJ2-7	CASSPGTAPWEQYF	TGTGCCAGCAGCCCCGGGACAGCCCCTTGGGAGCAGTACTTC
TRBD1	-	TRBV4-3	TRBJ1-1	CASSQGTGGETEAFF	TGCGCCAGCAGCCAGGGGACAGGGGGTGAAACTGAAGCTTTCTTT
-	-	TRBV6-1	TRBJ1-6	CASSDEGDGSPLHF	TGTGCCAGCAGTGATGAAGGGGACGGTTCACCCCTCCACTTT
TRBD1	-	TRBV9	TRBJ2-3	CASSVFTGGETAQYF	TGTGCCAGCAGCGTTTTTACAGGGGGCGAAACTGCGCAGTATTTT
TRBD1	few	TRBV10-1	TRBJ1-1	CASLSTGTADTEAFF	TGCGCCAGCCTTTCAACCGGGACAGCAGACACTGAAGCTTTCTTT
TRBD2	-	TRBV6-6	TRBJ2-7	CASSLAGGYYEQYF	TGTGCCAGCAGTCTAGCGGGAGGTTACTACGAGCAGTACTTC
TRBD2	-	TRBV19	TRBJ2-2	CASTEYGLAGLTGETGELFF	TGTGCCAGTACCGAATACGGACTAGCGGGATTAACGGGTGAGACCGGGGAGCTGTTTTTT
TRBD1	-	TRBV7-9	TRBJ1-2	CASSLREQGKEYGYTF	TGTGCCAGCAGCCTCCGCGAACAGGGGAAGGAATATGGCTACACCTTC